These T cell receptor beta chains were read from a single sample in a study of CD8+ T cells in alopecia areata. Generated by immunoSEQ multiplex PCR, the TCRdb table keeps only in-frame clones and is missing some. The sample contains some 170,000 clones, approximately 70% of which appear only once. Here the sequenced sample was CD8+ T cells sorted from blood, taken at week 0. The receptors here all came from a human donor with alopecia areata. The CDR3 runs from the conserved cysteine through the conserved F or W. Fields, in order: J gene, D gene, clone size, V gene, CDR3 protein, CDR3 DNA. A D gene is named only where the DNA matches it firmly. Clone size is not always given. Where it is, it says once, few, many or a class for expanded clones.

j_gene: TRBJ1-4
d_gene: TRBD1
abundance: -
v_gene: TRBV27
CDR3aa: CASRLRWDRREKLFF
CDR3nt: TGTGCCAGCAGACTTAGGTGGGACAGGAGAGAAAAACTGTTTTTT

j_gene: TRBJ2-7
d_gene: TRBD2
abundance: -
v_gene: TRBV5-6
CDR3aa: CASSARATSGDYEQYF
CDR3nt: TGTGCCAGCAGCGCGCGAGCGACTAGCGGGGACTACGAGCAGTACTTC

j_gene: TRBJ1-3
d_gene: -
abundance: -
v_gene: TRBV4-1
CDR3aa: CASSQGPSGNTIYF
CDR3nt: TGCGCCAGCAGCCAAGGACCCTCTGGAAACACCATATATTTT

j_gene: TRBJ1-5
d_gene: -
abundance: -
v_gene: TRBV27
CDR3aa: CASSLSWGLGQPQHF
CDR3nt: TGTGCCAGCAGTTTATCGTGGGGTTTGGGGCAGCCCCAGCATTTT

j_gene: TRBJ1-3
d_gene: -
abundance: -
v_gene: TRBV2
CDR3aa: CASSPRALYSGNTIYF
CDR3nt: TGTGCCAGCAGTCCACGTGCTTTATACTCTGGAAACACCATATATTTT

j_gene: TRBJ2-5
d_gene: -
abundance: -
v_gene: TRBV10-3
CDR3aa: CAISPRDRKETQYF
CDR3nt: TGTGCCATCAGCCCCCGGGACCGCAAAGAGACCCAGTACTTC

j_gene: TRBJ2-7
d_gene: -
abundance: few
v_gene: TRBV5-4
CDR3aa: CGVTLGYEQYF
CDR3nt: TGTGGAGTCACTTTGGGGTACGAGCAGTACTTC

j_gene: TRBJ2-7
d_gene: -
abundance: -
v_gene: TRBV30
CDR3aa: CAWSPGDYEQYF
CDR3nt: TGTGCCTGGAGCCCCGGGGACTACGAGCAGTACTTC

j_gene: TRBJ1-5
d_gene: -
abundance: -
v_gene: TRBV6-5
CDR3aa: CASREKGNQPQHF
CDR3nt: TGTGCCAGCAGGGAAAAAGGCAATCAGCCCCAGCATTTT

j_gene: TRBJ1-1
d_gene: TRBD1
abundance: -
v_gene: TRBV15
CDR3aa: CATSTRGQGAEAFF
CDR3nt: TGTGCCACCAGCACCAGGGGACAGGGGGCCGAAGCTTTCTTT

j_gene: TRBJ1-2
d_gene: -
abundance: few
v_gene: TRBV29-1
CDR3aa: CSVEDPYRVGGYTF
CDR3nt: TGCAGCGTTGAAGATCCGTACAGGGTGGGAGGCTACACCTTC

j_gene: TRBJ2-7
d_gene: TRBD2
abundance: -
v_gene: TRBV27
CDR3aa: CASSPPGWRGNSYEQYF
CDR3nt: TGTGCCAGCAGTCCTCCCGGATGGCGGGGGAACTCCTACGAGCAGTACTTC

j_gene: TRBJ2-5
d_gene: -
abundance: -
v_gene: TRBV6-5
CDR3aa: CASSSSGGGGETQYF
CDR3nt: TGTGCCAGCAGTTCCAGTGGAGGGGGGGGAGAGACCCAGTACTTC

j_gene: TRBJ1-1
d_gene: -
abundance: -
v_gene: TRBV27
CDR3aa: CASSSYGNTEAFF
CDR3nt: TGTGCCAGCAGTTCTTACGGGAACACTGAAGCTTTCTTT

j_gene: TRBJ2-7
d_gene: -
abundance: -
v_gene: TRBV7-9
CDR3aa: CASSGVYYEQYF
CDR3nt: TGTGCCAGCAGCGGGGTTTACTACGAGCAGTACTTC

j_gene: TRBJ2-1
d_gene: -
abundance: -
v_gene: TRBV13
CDR3aa: CASSFSEGGRYNEQFF
CDR3nt: TGTGCCAGCAGCTTTAGCGAGGGGGGGCGGTACAATGAGCAGTTCTTC

j_gene: TRBJ2-7
d_gene: -
abundance: few
v_gene: TRBV23-1
CDR3aa: CASSPCRGRYYEQYF
CDR3nt: TGCGCCAGCAGTCCGTGTCGGGGGCGGTATTACGAGCAGTACTTC

j_gene: TRBJ1-1
d_gene: -
abundance: -
v_gene: TRBV9
CDR3aa: CASSPALTTEAFF
CDR3nt: TGTGCCAGCAGCCCAGCCCTTACCACTGAAGCTTTCTTT

j_gene: TRBJ2-7
d_gene: -
abundance: -
v_gene: TRBV5-1
CDR3aa: CASSLGRNEQYF
CDR3nt: TGCGCCAGCAGCTTGGGACGGAACGAGCAGTACTTC

j_gene: TRBJ1-1
d_gene: -
abundance: once
v_gene: TRBV7-3
CDR3aa: CASSLSGTTEAFF
CDR3nt: TGTGCCAGCAGCCTATCAGGGACCACTGAAGCTTTCTTT

j_gene: TRBJ2-5
d_gene: -
abundance: -
v_gene: TRBV15
CDR3aa: CATSSRRDPKDFKTQYF
CDR3nt: TGTGCCACCAGCTCTCGGCGGGACCCCAAGGATTTTAAGACCCAGTACTTC

j_gene: TRBJ2-7
d_gene: TRBD1
abundance: -
v_gene: TRBV7-9
CDR3aa: CASSDRDRVHEQYF
CDR3nt: TGTGCCAGCAGCGACCGGGACAGGGTTCACGAGCAGTACTTC

j_gene: TRBJ2-7
d_gene: -
abundance: -
v_gene: TRBV6-6
CDR3aa: CASSYSRDYEQYF
CDR3nt: TGTGCCAGCAGTTACTCCAGGGATTACGAGCAGTACTTC

j_gene: TRBJ1-1
d_gene: -
abundance: -
v_gene: TRBV30
CDR3aa: CAWSVSRNTEAFF
CDR3nt: TGTGCCTGGAGTGTTTCCCGGAACACTGAAGCTTTCTTT

j_gene: TRBJ2-5
d_gene: -
abundance: -
v_gene: TRBV7-9
CDR3aa: CASSPRDLKGETQYF
CDR3nt: TGTGCCAGCAGCCCGAGGGACCTAAAGGGAGAGACCCAGTACTTC

j_gene: TRBJ1-2
d_gene: TRBD1
abundance: -
v_gene: TRBV5-6
CDR3aa: CASSLWYLGDQGAYGYTF
CDR3nt: TGTGCCAGCAGCTTGTGGTATCTAGGTGACCAGGGGGCCTATGGCTACACCTTC

j_gene: TRBJ2-3
d_gene: -
abundance: few
v_gene: TRBV7-8
CDR3aa: CASSPRRSTDTQYF
CDR3nt: TGTGCCAGCAGCCCGAGACGGAGCACAGATACGCAGTATTTT

j_gene: TRBJ2-1
d_gene: -
abundance: -
v_gene: TRBV13
CDR3aa: CASSFARGEQFF
CDR3nt: TGTGCCAGCAGCTTCGCCCGGGGTGAGCAGTTCTTC

j_gene: TRBJ2-7
d_gene: TRBD1
abundance: -
v_gene: TRBV13
CDR3aa: CASSSGQGPGGEQYF
CDR3nt: TGTGCCAGCAGCTCCGGACAGGGGCCAGGAGGGGAGCAGTACTTC

j_gene: TRBJ2-5
d_gene: TRBD1
abundance: -
v_gene: TRBV5-1
CDR3aa: CASSLGQGEETQYF
CDR3nt: TGCGCCAGCAGCTTGGGACAGGGGGAAGAGACCCAGTACTTC

j_gene: TRBJ1-2
d_gene: -
abundance: few
v_gene: TRBV29-1
CDR3aa: CSVDLEGYGYTF
CDR3nt: TGCAGCGTTGACCTCGAGGGCTATGGCTACACCTTC

j_gene: TRBJ2-1
d_gene: TRBD1
abundance: few
v_gene: TRBV29-1
CDR3aa: CSVVFTGGYEQFF
CDR3nt: TGCAGCGTTGTTTTCACAGGGGGCTATGAGCAGTTCTTC

j_gene: TRBJ1-6
d_gene: TRBD1
abundance: -
v_gene: TRBV2
CDR3aa: CASSGLLDRAVHF
CDR3nt: TGTGCCAGCAGCGGTCTCCTAGACAGGGCGGTCCACTTT

j_gene: TRBJ2-4
d_gene: TRBD1
abundance: -
v_gene: TRBV7-2
CDR3aa: CASSTSGTGRSYGKNIQYF
CDR3nt: TGTGCCAGCAGCACTTCCGGGACAGGGCGTAGCTATGGCAAAAACATTCAGTACTTC

j_gene: TRBJ2-1
d_gene: TRBD1
abundance: -
v_gene: TRBV18
CDR3aa: CASSPRTGNEQFF
CDR3nt: TGTGCCAGCTCACCCCGGACAGGGAATGAGCAGTTCTTC

j_gene: TRBJ2-1
d_gene: -
abundance: -
v_gene: TRBV4-1
CDR3aa: CASSLLRVYNEQFF
CDR3nt: TGCGCCAGCAGCCTCCTCAGGGTTTACAATGAGCAGTTCTTC

j_gene: TRBJ2-7
d_gene: -
abundance: -
v_gene: TRBV5-1
CDR3aa: CASSLSSQTSYEQYF
CDR3nt: TGCGCCAGCAGCTTGAGTAGCCAGACCTCCTACGAGCAGTACTTC

j_gene: TRBJ2-1
d_gene: TRBD2
abundance: -
v_gene: TRBV5-1
CDR3aa: CASSRTSEYNEQFF
CDR3nt: TGCGCCAGCAGTAGAACTAGCGAGTACAATGAGCAGTTCTTC

j_gene: TRBJ2-1
d_gene: TRBD2
abundance: few
v_gene: TRBV5-6
CDR3aa: CASTGGDYEQFF
CDR3nt: TGTGCCAGCACTGGGGGGGACTATGAGCAGTTCTTC

j_gene: TRBJ1-2
d_gene: TRBD1
abundance: -
v_gene: TRBV23-1
CDR3aa: CASNSDRDEDGYTF
CDR3nt: TGCGCCAGCAACTCGGACAGGGACGAGGATGGCTACACCTTC

j_gene: TRBJ2-2
d_gene: TRBD2
abundance: -
v_gene: TRBV7-9
CDR3aa: CASSRPLAAADTGELFF
CDR3nt: TGTGCCAGCAGCCGGCCTCTAGCGGCCGCGGACACCGGGGAGCTGTTTTTT

j_gene: TRBJ1-1
d_gene: -
abundance: many
v_gene: TRBV15
CDR3aa: CATSRDRTNMNTEAFF
CDR3nt: TGTGCCACCAGCAGAGATAGAACGAATATGAACACTGAAGCTTTCTTT

j_gene: TRBJ2-3
d_gene: -
abundance: -
v_gene: TRBV7-6
CDR3aa: CASSFSPGTQYF
CDR3nt: TGTGCCAGCAGCTTCAGCCCCGGTACGCAGTATTTT

j_gene: TRBJ1-4
d_gene: -
abundance: -
v_gene: TRBV30
CDR3aa: CAWSVMGAGEKLFF
CDR3nt: TGTGCCTGGAGTGTAATGGGGGCCGGTGAAAAACTGTTTTTT

j_gene: TRBJ1-1
d_gene: -
abundance: -
v_gene: TRBV27
CDR3aa: CASSSRGVRNTEAFF
CDR3nt: TGTGCCAGCAGTTCGAGGGGGGTCCGAAACACTGAAGCTTTCTTT

j_gene: TRBJ2-1
d_gene: TRBD2
abundance: -
v_gene: TRBV6-1
CDR3aa: CASSEEVAGDYNEQFF
CDR3nt: TGTGCCAGCAGTGAAGAGGTAGCGGGGGATTACAATGAGCAGTTCTTC

j_gene: TRBJ1-2
d_gene: TRBD1
abundance: -
v_gene: TRBV27
CDR3aa: CASSFPWTGQDGYTF
CDR3nt: TGTGCCAGCAGTTTCCCTTGGACAGGGCAGGATGGCTACACCTTC

j_gene: TRBJ1-1
d_gene: -
abundance: -
v_gene: TRBV15
CDR3aa: CATSRVDSNTEAFF
CDR3nt: TGTGCCACCAGCAGAGTTGACTCCAACACTGAAGCTTTCTTT

j_gene: TRBJ2-5
d_gene: -
abundance: few
v_gene: TRBV5-1
CDR3aa: CASSSSQETQYF
CDR3nt: TGCGCCAGCAGCTCAAGCCAAGAGACCCAGTACTTC